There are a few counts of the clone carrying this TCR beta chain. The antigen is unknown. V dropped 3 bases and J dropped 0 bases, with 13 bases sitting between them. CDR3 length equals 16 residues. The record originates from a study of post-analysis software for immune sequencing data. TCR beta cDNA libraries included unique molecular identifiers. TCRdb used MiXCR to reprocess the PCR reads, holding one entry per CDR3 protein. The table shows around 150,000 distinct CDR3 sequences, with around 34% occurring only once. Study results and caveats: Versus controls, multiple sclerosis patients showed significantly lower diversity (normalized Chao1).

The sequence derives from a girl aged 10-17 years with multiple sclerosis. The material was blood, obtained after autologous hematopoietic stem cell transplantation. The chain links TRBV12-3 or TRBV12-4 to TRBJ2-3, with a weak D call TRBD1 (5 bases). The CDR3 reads CASSFQGITSTDTQYF. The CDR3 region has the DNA TGTGCCAGCAGTTTTCAGGGAATAACTAGCACAGATACGCAGTATTTT.